This T cell receptor beta chain was documented in a study of T-cell memory formation after mild COVID-19 listed by TCRdb under 2021. General notes on the study: TCR sequence clusters from the two donors were found to be largely donor specific. In a couple of donors, T-cell clones that expanded and contracted after mild COVID-19 were tracked by sequencing TCRalpha and TCRbeta repertoires over time. The cohort was made up of two young adult volunteers, one female and one male, who were previously healthy.

Ficoll-Paque density gradient centrifugation was used to isolate PBMCs. The full study reports these points: Only a couple of mild cases were covered by the study, and larger cohorts that include severe cases with pre-infection samples were considered necessary. SARS-CoV-2 specificity was not confirmed for the second-wave clones peaking on day 37. Contracting CD4+ clones were located mainly in the CM and EM memory subsets, whereas CD8+ clones were found to be enriched in EMRA. Some responding clones were detected in pre-infection memory, suggesting pre-existing cross-reactive memory T cells joined the SARS-CoV-2 response. Balanced CD4/CD8 phenotypes were observed for clones contracting from day 15 to 85, whereas a bias towards CD4+ was observed for a second wave of clones expanding from day 15 to 37.

Data came from an Illumina NovaSeq 6000. TCRalpha and TCRbeta cDNA libraries were built by 5'RACE with constant-segment primers, adding sample barcodes and unique molecular identifiers. Trizol reagent was used to extract RNA from every sample. The libraries were amplified in two PCR steps, and the second step added a second sample barcode and Illumina TruSeq adapters. Libraries were sequenced on an Illumina NovaSeq with 2 x 150 bp paired-end reads. For the original study's pipeline: The reads were demultiplexed and collapsed into UMI-guided consensus sequences using migec v1.2.7. With mixcr v2.1.11, UMI consensuses were aligned to TRA and TRB V and J templates and assembled into clonotypes. Expanded or contracted clonotypes were those called significant by both edgeR and NoisET, with noise models trained on biological replicates. For edgeR calls, the thresholds were a false discovery rate-adjusted p below 0.01 and a log2 fold-change of 1. PCA with hierarchical clustering of max-normalized trajectories of the 1000 most abundant clonotypes was used as exploratory dynamics analysis. Each responding clone was given a CD4 or CD8 phenotype based on the CD4+ and CD8+ repertoires, which had been sequenced separately. TCRdb reprocessing: public reads trimmed at Q25 with fastp, clones called with MiXCR, in-frame beta chains kept. Rows with a matching CDR3 protein are joined into one entry that keeps the most common DNA and genes. The V and J calls and clone size are TCRdb's, not the authors'. In this sample the table shows around 250,000 distinct CDR3 sequences, 15% of which occur a single time. The ten largest clones add up to 2% to 2.5% of the sample.

This clonotype was detected a few times. There is no known antigen for this receptor. The input lacks base qualities; no much larger clone sits a single base away. Taken from cysteine to phenylalanine, the CDR3 has 15 residues. Only CDR3 DNA remains: 45 bases, in frame from the first base. From a lookup of the germline V gene, CDR1 and CDR2 are SGHTA and FQGNSA. Clipping removes 4 bases from V and 9 bases from J, with 12 as the unmatched junction base count. The origin of this receptor is an adult woman who had mild COVID-19 (a few samples of this study predate the infection). The sample titles of this study are shuffled in the database, so cell type and time point are left out; the donor was told from shared clones. Input material: PBMCs or a T cell subset sorted from them (not recorded which). The chain couples TRBV7-2 to TRBJ2-1, with TRBD1 identical over 7 junction bases. The DNA reads TGTGCCAGCAGCTCGGGGCGACAGGGAAGTCGTGAGCAGTTCTTC. This codes for CASSSGRQGSREQFF.